This T cell receptor beta chain stems from a study of multiple sclerosis patients with progressive multifocal leukoencephalopathy. Specified time point: time of PML onset. This CDR3 contains 15 residues. Germline V gene data show CDR1 as SGHDT and CDR2 as YYEEEE. With 4 bases removed from V and 2 bases from J, the gap between germline ends came to 16 bases. Using immunoSEQ multiplex PCR, the repertoire was profiled, and TCRdb retains in-frame clones only, with some absent. The data show 25,000 to 35,000 clones, 85% seen once. This sequence originates from a woman aged 25 to 39 with progressive multifocal leukoencephalopathy. The chain joins TRBV5-6 to TRBJ2-7, with D uncertain. The source material was PBMCs, sampled from a patient treated with natalizumab. Written as DNA, the CDR3 is TGTGCCAGCAGCCCACGTTTGGAATTCGCCTACGAGCAGTACTTC. Its translation: CASSPRLEFAYEQYF.